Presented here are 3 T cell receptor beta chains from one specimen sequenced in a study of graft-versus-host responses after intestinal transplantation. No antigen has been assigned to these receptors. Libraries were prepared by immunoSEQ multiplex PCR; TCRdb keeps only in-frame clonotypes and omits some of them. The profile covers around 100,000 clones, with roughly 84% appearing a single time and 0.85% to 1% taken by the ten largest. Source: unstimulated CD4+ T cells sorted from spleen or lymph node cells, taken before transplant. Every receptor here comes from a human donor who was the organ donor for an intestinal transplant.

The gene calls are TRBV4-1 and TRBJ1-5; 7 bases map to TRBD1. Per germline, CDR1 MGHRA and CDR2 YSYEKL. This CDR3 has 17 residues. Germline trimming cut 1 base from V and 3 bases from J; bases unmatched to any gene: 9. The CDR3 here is CASSQGGRGQTNQPQHF. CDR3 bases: TGCGCCAGCAGCCAAGGGGGCCGGGGACAGACCAATCAGCCCCAGCATTTT.

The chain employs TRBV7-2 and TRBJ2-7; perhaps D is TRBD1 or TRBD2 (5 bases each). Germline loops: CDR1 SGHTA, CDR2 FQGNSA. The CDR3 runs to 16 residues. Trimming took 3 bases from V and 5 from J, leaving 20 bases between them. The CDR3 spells CASSLRSRRDPDEQYF. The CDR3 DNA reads TGTGCCAGCAGCTTGAGGTCCCGACGGGACCCAGACGAGCAGTACTTC.

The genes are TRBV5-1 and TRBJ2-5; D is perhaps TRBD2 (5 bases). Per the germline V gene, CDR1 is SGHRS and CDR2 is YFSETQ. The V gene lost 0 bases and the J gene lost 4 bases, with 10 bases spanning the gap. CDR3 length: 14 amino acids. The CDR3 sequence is CASSLAGELETQYF. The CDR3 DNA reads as TGCGCCAGCAGCTTGGCCGGGGAATTAGAGACCCAGTACTTC.